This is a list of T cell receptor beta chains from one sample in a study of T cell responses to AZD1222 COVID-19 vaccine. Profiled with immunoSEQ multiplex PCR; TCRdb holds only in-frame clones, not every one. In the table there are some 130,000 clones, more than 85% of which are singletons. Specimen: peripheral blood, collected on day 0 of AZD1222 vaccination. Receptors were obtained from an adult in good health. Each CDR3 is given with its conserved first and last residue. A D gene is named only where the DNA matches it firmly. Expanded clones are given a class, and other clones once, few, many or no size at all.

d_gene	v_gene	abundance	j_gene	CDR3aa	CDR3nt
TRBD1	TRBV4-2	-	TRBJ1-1	CASSQPRQGNTEAFF	TGTGCCAGCAGCCAACCCCGACAGGGGAACACTGAAGCTTTCTTT
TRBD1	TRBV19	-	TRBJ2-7	CASSWTGKAYEQYF	TGTGCCAGTAGCTGGACAGGGAAAGCCTACGAGCAGTACTTC
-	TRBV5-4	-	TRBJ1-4	CASKTTGDEKLFF	TGTGCCAGCAAAACTACTGGGGATGAAAAACTGTTTTTT
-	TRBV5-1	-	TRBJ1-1	CASSVGHSGEAFF	TGCGCCAGCAGCGTGGGACATTCGGGTGAAGCTTTCTTT
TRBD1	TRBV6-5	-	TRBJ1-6	CASSWDRADNSPLHF	TGTGCCAGCAGTTGGGACAGGGCTGATAATTCACCCCTCCACTTT
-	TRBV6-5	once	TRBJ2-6	CASSFGSGANVLTF	TGTGCCAGCAGTTTTGGGTCCGGGGCCAACGTCCTGACTTTC
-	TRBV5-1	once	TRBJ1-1	CASSLSGTEAFF	TGCGCCAGCAGCTTGTCTGGTACTGAAGCTTTCTTT
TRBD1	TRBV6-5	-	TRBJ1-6	CASSRQGDSPLHF	TGTGCCAGCAGTAGACAGGGAGATTCACCCCTCCACTTT
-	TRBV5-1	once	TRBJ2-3	CASSFRGAPDTQYF	TGCGCCAGCAGCTTCAGGGGCGCCCCAGATACGCAGTATTTT
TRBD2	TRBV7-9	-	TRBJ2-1	CASSTRGGSGAYNEQFF	TGTGCCAGCAGCACCCGGGGGGGAAGCGGGGCCTACAATGAGCAGTTCTTC
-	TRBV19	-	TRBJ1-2	CATNTPGQIYGYTF	TGTGCCACCAACACTCCGGGGCAGATCTATGGCTACACCTTC
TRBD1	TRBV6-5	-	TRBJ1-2	CAVRTGAYGYTF	TGTGCCGTTCGGACAGGGGCTTATGGCTACACCTTC
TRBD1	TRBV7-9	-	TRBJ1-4	CASREGQGNEKLFF	TGTGCCAGCAGGGAGGGACAGGGTAATGAAAAACTGTTTTTT
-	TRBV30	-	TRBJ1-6	CAWTLRPSSPLHF	TGTGCCTGGACCCTAAGGCCGAGTTCACCCCTCCACTTT
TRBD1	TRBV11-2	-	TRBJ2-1	CASSLSGTGGYNEQFF	TGTGCCAGCAGCTTGTCCGGGACAGGGGGATACAATGAGCAGTTCTTC
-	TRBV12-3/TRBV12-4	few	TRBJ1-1	CASTPFEGTEAFF	TGTGCCAGCACCCCTTTCGAGGGAACTGAAGCTTTCTTT
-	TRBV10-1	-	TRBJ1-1	CASSEWRQGINTEAFF	TGCGCCAGCAGTGAATGGCGACAAGGAATTAACACTGAAGCTTTCTTT
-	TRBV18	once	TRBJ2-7	CASSPSYGKHEQYF	TGTGCCAGCTCACCAAGTTATGGAAAACACGAGCAGTACTTC
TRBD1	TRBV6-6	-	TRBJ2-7	CASSHGTALAEQYF	TGTGCCAGCAGCCACGGGACAGCCCTCGCGGAGCAGTACTTC
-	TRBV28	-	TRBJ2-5	CASTTSSWYQETQYF	TGTGCCAGCACCACCTCAAGTTGGTACCAAGAGACCCAGTACTTC
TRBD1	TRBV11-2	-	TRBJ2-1	CASSWDRVNEQFF	TGTGCCAGCAGCTGGGACAGGGTGAATGAGCAGTTCTTC
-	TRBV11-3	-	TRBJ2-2	CASSFGGELFF	TGTGCCAGCAGCTTTGGCGGGGAGCTGTTTTTT
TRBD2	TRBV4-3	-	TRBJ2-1	CASSQDMLAGGLGQFF	TGCGCCAGCAGCCAAGATATGCTAGCGGGGGGGCTCGGGCAGTTCTTC
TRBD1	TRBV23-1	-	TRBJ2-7	CASSQSRDRVRYEQYF	TGCGCCAGCAGTCAATCTAGGGACAGGGTACGCTACGAGCAGTACTTC
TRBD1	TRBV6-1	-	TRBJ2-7	CASSGRTGQGRGEQYF	TGTGCCAGCAGTGGACGAACCGGACAGGGCCGTGGGGAGCAGTACTTC
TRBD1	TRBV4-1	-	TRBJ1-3	CASSPPDRVEHTIYF	TGCGCCAGCAGCCCGCCCGACAGGGTTGAGCACACCATATATTTT
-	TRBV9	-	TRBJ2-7	CASSPGSLSSYEQYF	TGTGCCAGCAGCCCAGGGAGCTTAAGCTCCTACGAGCAGTACTTC
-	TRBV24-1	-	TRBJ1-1	CATSDPGATEAFF	TGTGCCACCAGTGACCCTGGTGCGACTGAAGCTTTCTTT
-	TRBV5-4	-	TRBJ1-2	CASSSRDHYGYTF	TGTGCCAGCAGTTCGAGGGACCACTATGGCTACACCTTC
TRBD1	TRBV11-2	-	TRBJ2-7	CASSRPGQERYEQYF	TGTGCCAGCAGCCGCCCTGGACAGGAGAGGTACGAGCAGTACTTC
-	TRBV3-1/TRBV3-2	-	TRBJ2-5	CASSPATGRGYQETQYF	TGTGCCAGCAGCCCCGCTACAGGGAGGGGATATCAGGAGACCCAGTACTTC
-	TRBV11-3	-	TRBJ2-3	CASSSRTQKPLYF	TGTGCCAGCAGCTCCCGGACGCAAAAGCCCTTGTATTTT
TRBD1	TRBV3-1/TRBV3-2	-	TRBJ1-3	CASRQGAGSLRNTIYF	TGTGCCAGCAGACAGGGGGCGGGCTCTCTAAGGAACACCATATATTTT
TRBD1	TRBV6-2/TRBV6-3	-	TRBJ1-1	CASSYAGGTEAFF	TGTGCCAGCAGTTACGCAGGGGGGACTGAAGCTTTCTTT
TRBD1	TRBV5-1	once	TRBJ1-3	CASSLFGGRTGGNTIYF	TGCGCCAGCAGCTTGTTTGGTGGTCGGACAGGAGGAAACACCATATATTTT
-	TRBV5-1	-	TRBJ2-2	CASSDVVGETGELFF	TGCGCCAGCAGCGACGTCGTTGGGGAAACCGGGGAGCTGTTTTTT
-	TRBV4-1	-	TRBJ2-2	CASSPAGRASTGELFF	TGCGCCAGCAGCCCGGCCGGCAGGGCGAGCACCGGGGAGCTGTTTTTT